These T cell receptor beta chains were read from a single sample in a study of blood T cell repertoires in COVID-19. Profiling relied on immunoSEQ multiplex PCR, and the TCRdb table lists in-frame clones only, not all of them. The repertoire includes about 97,000 clones, about nine tenths of them detected once, and less than 4.5% sits in the top ten. The specimen sequenced was peripheral blood. The receptors were sampled from a man aged 18 to 30 with acute or convalescent COVID-19. CDR3s include the opening cysteine and the closing phenylalanine or tryptophan.

v_call cdr3_aa
TRBV4-2 CASSHEWPEAFF
TRBV6-1 CASSDPSSGGARNEQFF
TRBV27 CATLTADYGYTF
TRBV29-1 CSVEVRDRVGEQYF
TRBV5-1 CASSLVNEQGEKQYF
TRBV5-1 CASSLGTGYNQPQHF
TRBV27 CASSSRWGQTGVRGLGEAFF
TRBV10-3 CAISESPGTNTEAFF
TRBV11-2 CASSSQSGSLKDTQYF
TRBV18 CASSLPDTEAFF
TRBV11-2 CASSYRTGASTEAFF
TRBV29-1 CSVEDGEAGDRGAEQFF
TRBV4-1 CASSQDPLNPQYF
TRBV4-1 CASSQSERYTF
TRBV7-9 CASSAPGISGNTIYF
TRBV4-1 CASSQDIQGARDQPQHF
TRBV18 CASSPNGGPTSYEQYF
TRBV29-1 CSVDNTGANTEAFF
TRBV11-2 CASSSWDFRKTQYF
TRBV2 CASSEGLAGASVYEQFF
TRBV6-5 CASRTRDRGTEAFF
TRBV27 CASSTQGTEAFF
TRBV7-9 CASSPGGTGSYYEQYF
TRBV25-1 CASSPFGGTLEDEQFF
TRBV19 CASSIGGESTEAFF
TRBV15 CATSRDRVDTGELFF
TRBV5-1 CASSLSEQSYEQYF
TRBV6-1 CASSEGAGGYGYTF
TRBV5-4 CASSTDRATDTQYF
TRBV18 CASSPSQDNEQFF
TRBV6-5 CASAETPAYEQYF
TRBV5-1 CASSFTSGRGTGELFF
TRBV29-1 CSVEEAGTDEQFF
TRBV29-1 CSVVGASSYNEQFF
TRBV9 CASSVAGVSGNTIYF
TRBV30 CAWRKPRDRAVFSPLHF
TRBV19 CASSNTGAEGYTF